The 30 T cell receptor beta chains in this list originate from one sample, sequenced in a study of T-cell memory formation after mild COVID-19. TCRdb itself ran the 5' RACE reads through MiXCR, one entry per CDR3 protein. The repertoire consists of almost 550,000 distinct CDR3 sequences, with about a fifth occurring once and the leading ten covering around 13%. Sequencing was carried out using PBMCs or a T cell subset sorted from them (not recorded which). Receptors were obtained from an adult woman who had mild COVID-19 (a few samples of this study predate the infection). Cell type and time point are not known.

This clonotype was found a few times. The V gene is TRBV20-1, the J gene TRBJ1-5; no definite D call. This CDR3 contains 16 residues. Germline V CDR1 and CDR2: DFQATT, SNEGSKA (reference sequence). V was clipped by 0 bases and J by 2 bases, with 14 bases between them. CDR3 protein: CSARDGFSRGNQPQHF. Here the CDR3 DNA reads TGCAGTGCTAGAGATGGGTTCAGCCGAGGCAATCAGCCCCAGCATTTT.

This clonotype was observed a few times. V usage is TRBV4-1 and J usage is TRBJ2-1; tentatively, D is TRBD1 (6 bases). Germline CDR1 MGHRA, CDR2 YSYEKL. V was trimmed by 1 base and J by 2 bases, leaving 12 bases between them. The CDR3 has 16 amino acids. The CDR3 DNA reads TGCGCCAGCAGCCAAGGGGGGACAACGCCCTACAATGAGCAGTTCTTC. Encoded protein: CASSQGGTTPYNEQFF.

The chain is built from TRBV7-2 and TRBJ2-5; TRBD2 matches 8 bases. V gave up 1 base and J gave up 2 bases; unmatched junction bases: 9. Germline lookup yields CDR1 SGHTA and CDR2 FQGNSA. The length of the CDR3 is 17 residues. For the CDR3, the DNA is TGTGCCAGCAGCTTAGTCCGTAGGGTAGCGGGACAAGAGACCCAGTACTTC. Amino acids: CASSLVRRVAGQETQYF.

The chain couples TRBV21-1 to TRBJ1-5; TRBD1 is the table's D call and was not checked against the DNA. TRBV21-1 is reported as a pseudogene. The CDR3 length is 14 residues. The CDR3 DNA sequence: TGTGCCAGCAGCAGCTCAGGGTCGGGTCAGCCCCAGCATTTT. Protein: CASSSSGSGQPQHF.

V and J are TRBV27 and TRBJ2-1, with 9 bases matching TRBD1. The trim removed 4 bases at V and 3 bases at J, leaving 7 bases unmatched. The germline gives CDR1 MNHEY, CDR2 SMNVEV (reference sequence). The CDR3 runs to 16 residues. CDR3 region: CASSSWDRANYNEQFF. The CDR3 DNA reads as TGTGCCAGCAGTTCCTGGGACAGGGCGAACTACAATGAGCAGTTCTTC.

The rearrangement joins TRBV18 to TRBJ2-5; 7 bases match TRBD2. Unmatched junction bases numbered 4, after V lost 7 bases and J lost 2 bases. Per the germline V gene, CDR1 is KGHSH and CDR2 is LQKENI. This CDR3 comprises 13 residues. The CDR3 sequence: CASWTSLQETQYF. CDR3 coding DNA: TGTGCCAGCTGGACTAGTCTTCAAGAGACCCAGTACTTC. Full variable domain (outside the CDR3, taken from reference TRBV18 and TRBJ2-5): NAGVMQNPRHLVRRRGQEARLRCSPMKGHSHVYWYRQLPEEGLKFMVYLQKENIIDESGMPKERFSAEFPKEGPSILRIQQVVRGDSAAYFCASWTSLQETQYFGPGTRLLVL.

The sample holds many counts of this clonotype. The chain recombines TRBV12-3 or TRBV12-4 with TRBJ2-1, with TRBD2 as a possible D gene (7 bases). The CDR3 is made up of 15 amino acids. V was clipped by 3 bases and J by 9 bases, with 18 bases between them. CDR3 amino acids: CASSLRGGRLGEQFF. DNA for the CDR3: TGTGCCAGCAGTTTGAGGGGGGGTAGGTTGGGTGAGCAGTTCTTC.

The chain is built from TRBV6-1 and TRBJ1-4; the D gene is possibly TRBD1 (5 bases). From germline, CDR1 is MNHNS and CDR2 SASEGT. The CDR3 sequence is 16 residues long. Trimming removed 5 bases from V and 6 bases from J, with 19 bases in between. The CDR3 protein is CASSMTSGGSYEKLFF. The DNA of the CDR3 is TGTGCCAGCAGTATGACGTCGGGGGGAAGTTATGAAAAACTGTTTTTT.

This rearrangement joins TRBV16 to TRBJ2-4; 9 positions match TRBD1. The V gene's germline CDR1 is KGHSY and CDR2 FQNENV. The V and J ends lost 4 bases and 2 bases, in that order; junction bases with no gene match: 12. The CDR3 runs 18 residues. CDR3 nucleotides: TGTGCCAGCAGCCTCCTCGACGGGACAGGGTTTACCAAAAACATTCAGTACTTC. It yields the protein CASSLLDGTGFTKNIQYF.

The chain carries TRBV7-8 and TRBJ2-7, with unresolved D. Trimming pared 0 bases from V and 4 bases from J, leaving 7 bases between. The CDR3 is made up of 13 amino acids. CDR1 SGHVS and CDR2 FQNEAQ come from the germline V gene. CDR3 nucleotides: TGTGCCAGCAGCTTAGCAGAGGAATACGAGCAGTACTTC. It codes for CASSLAEEYEQYF.

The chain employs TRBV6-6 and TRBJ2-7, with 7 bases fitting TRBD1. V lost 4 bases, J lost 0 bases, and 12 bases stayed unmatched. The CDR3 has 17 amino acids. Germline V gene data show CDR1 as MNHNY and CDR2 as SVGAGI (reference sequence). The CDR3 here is CASSFPPLTGNSYEQYF. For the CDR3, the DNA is TGTGCCAGCAGTTTCCCTCCACTGACAGGGAACTCCTACGAGCAGTACTTC.

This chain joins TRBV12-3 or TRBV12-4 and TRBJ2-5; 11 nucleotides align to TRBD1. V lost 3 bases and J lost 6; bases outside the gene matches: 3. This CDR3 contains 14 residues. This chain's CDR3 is CASSFGTGGQTQYF. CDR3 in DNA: TGTGCCAGCAGTTTTGGGACAGGGGGTCAGACCCAGTACTTC.

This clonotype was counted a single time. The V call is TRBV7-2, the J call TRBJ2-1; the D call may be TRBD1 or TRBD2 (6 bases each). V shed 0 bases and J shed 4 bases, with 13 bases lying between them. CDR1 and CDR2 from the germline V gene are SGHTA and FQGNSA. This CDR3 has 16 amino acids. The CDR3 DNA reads TGTGCCAGCAGCTTAGCGTCGGGGGCTTCGTACAATGAGCAGTTCTTC. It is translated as CASSLASGASYNEQFF.

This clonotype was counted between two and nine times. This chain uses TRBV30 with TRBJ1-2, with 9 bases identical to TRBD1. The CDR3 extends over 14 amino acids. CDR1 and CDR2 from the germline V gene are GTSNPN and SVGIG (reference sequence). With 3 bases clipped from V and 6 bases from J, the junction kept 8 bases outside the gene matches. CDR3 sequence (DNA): TGTGCCTGGAGATCTGCCCGGGACAGGGATGGCTACACCTTC. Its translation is CAWRSARDRDGYTF. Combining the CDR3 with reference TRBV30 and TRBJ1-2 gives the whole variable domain SQTIHQWPATLVQPVGSPLSLECTVEGTSNPNLYWYRQAAGRGLQLLFYSVGIGQISSEVPQNLSASRPQDRQFILSSKKLLLSDSGFYLCAWRSARDRDGYTFGSGTRLTVV.

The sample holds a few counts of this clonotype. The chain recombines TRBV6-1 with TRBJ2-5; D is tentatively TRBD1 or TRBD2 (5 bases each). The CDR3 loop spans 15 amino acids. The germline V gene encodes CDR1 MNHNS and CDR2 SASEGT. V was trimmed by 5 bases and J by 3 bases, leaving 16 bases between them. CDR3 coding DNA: TGTGCCAGCAGTAAGACAGAGCGGCCCGAAGAGACCCAGTACTTC. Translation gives CASSKTERPEETQYF.

The DNA for the CDR3 is TGCGCCAGCAGCGTTCGGACAGACTCCTACGAGCAGTACTTC. Translating it yields CASSVRTDSYEQYF. This chain connects TRBV4-1 to TRBJ2-7; TRBD1 might be the D (6 bases). CDR1 MGHRA and CDR2 YSYEKL come from the germline V gene. Between the trimmed V and J ends, which lost 5 bases and 0 bases, there was a span of 11 bases. This CDR3 region has 14 residues.

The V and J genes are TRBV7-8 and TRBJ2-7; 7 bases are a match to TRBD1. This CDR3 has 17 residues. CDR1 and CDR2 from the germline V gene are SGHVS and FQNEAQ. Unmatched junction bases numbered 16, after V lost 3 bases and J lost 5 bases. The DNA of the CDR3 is TGTGCCAGCAGCTTTAGCGTTTCGACAGGGTCTCAAAACGAGCAGTACTTC. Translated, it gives CASSFSVSTGSQNEQYF.

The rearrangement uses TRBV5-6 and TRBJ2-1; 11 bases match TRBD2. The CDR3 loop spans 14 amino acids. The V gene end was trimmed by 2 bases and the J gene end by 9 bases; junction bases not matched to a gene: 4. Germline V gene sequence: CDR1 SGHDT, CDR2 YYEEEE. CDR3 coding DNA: TGTGCCAGCAGCTTTGGGACTAGCGGAGTTGAGCAGTTCTTC. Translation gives CASSFGTSGVEQFF. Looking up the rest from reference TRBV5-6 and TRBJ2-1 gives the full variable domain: DAGVTQSPTHLIKTRGQQVTLRCSPKSGHDTVSWYQQALGQGPQFIFQYYEEEERQRGNFPDRFSGHQFPNYSSELNVNALLLGDSALYLCASSFGTSGVEQFFGPGTRLTVL.

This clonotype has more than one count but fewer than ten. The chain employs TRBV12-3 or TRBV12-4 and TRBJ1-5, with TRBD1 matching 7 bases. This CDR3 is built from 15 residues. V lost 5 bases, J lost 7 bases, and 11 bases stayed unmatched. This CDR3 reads CASSLGTEGTQPQHF. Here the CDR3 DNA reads TGTGCCAGCAGTCTGGGGACAGAGGGAACACAGCCCCAGCATTTT.

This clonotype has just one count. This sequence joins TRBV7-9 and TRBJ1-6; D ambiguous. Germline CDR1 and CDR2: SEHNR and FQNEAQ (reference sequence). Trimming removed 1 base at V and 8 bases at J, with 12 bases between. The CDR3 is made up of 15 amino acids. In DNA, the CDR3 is TGTGCCAGCAGCTTAGTTGAGGGAAATTATTCACCCCTCCACTTT. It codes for CASSLVEGNYSPLHF.

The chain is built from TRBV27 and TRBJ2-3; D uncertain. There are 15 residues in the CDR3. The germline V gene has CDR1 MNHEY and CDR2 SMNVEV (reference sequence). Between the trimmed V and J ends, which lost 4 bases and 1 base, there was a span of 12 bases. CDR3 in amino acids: CASSSPQGRTDTQYF. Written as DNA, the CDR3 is TGTGCCAGCAGTTCCCCGCAAGGGCGCACAGATACGCAGTATTTT.

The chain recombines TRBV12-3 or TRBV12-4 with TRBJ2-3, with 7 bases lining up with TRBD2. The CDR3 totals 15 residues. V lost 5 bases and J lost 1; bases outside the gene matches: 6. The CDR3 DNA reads TGTGCCAGCAGTCCCCGGGAGGCCCGCACAGATACGCAGTATTTT. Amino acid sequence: CASSPREARTDTQYF.

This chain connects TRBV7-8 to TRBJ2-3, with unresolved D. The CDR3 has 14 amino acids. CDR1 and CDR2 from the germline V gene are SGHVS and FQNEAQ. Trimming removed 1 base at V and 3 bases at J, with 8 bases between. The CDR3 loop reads CASSLVPATDTQYF. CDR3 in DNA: TGTGCCAGCAGCTTAGTGCCTGCGACAGATACGCAGTATTTT.

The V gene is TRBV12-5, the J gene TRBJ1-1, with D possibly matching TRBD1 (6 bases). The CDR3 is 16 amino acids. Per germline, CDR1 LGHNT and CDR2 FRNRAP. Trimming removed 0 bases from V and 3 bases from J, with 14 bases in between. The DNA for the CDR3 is TGTGCTAGTGGTTTGGTTACACAGGGTTTTCACACTGAAGCTTTCTTT. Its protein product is CASGLVTQGFHTEAFF.

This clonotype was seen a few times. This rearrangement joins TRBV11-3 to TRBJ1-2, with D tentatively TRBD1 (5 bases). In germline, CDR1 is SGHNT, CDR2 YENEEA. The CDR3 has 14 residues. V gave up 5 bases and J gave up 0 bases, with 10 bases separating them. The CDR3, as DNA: TGTGCCAGCAGCGACAGCATTTCTAACTATGGCTACACCTTC. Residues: CASSDSISNYGYTF.

The chain's CDR3 is CSVPRDRGVGGYTF. As DNA, the CDR3 is TGCAGCGTCCCTAGGGACAGGGGAGTAGGGGGCTACACCTTC. The chain has TRBV29-1 and TRBJ1-2, with 10 bases that match TRBD1. Per the germline V gene, CDR1 is SQVTM and CDR2 is ANQGSEA. The junction had 12 bases not matched to a gene; V was cut back by 6 bases and J by 8 bases. This CDR3 contains 14 residues.

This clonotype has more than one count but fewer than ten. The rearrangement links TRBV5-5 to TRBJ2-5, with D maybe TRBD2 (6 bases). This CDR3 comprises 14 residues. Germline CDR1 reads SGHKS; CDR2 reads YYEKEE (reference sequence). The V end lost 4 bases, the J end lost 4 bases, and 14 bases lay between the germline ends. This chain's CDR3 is CASSLHLGGETQYF. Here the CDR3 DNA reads TGTGCCAGCAGCCTCCACCTGGGGGGAGAGACCCAGTACTTC.

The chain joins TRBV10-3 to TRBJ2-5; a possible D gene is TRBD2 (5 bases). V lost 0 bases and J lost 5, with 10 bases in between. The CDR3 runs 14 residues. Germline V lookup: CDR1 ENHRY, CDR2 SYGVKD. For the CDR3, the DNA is TGTGCCATCAGTGAGTCGAGGTGGGAGGAGACCCAGTACTTC. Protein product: CAISESRWEETQYF.

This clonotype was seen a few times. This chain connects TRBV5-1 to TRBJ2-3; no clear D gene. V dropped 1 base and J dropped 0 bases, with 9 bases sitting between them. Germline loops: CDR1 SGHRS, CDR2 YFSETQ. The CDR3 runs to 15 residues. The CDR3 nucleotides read TGCGCCAGCAGCTTGTTGCAGACTAGCACAGATACGCAGTATTTT. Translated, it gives CASSLLQTSTDTQYF. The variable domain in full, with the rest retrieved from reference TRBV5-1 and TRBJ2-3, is KAGVTQTPRYLIKTRGQQVTLSCSPISGHRSVSWYQQTPGQGLQFLFEYFSETQRNKGNFPGRFSGRQFSNSRSEMNVSTLELGDSALYLCASSLLQTSTDTQYFGPGTRLTVL.

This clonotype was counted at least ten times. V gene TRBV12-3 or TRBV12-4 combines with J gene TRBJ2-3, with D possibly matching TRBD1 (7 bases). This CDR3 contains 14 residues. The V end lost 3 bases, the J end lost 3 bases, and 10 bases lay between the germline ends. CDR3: CASSFRGATDTQYF. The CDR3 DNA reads TGTGCCAGCAGTTTCAGGGGGGCGACAGATACGCAGTATTTT.